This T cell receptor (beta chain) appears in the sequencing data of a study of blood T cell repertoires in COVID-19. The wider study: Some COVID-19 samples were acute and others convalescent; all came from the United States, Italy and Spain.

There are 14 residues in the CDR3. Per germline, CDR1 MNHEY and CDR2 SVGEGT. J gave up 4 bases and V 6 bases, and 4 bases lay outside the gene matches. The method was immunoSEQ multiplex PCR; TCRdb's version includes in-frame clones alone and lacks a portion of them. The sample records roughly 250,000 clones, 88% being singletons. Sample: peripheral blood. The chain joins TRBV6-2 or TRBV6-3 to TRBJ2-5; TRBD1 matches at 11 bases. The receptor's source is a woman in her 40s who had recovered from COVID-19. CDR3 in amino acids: CASSPDRGRETQYF. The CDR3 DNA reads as TGTGCCAGCAGCCCGGACAGGGGGCGAGAGACCCAGTACTTC.